The entry below gives a single TCR beta chain sequence along with its context. Its target is unknown. Naive-designated CD8 cells lacked CD45RO, were positively enriched for CCR7, and omitted terminally differentiated effector memory CD45RA+ cells. Researchers divided each subset's genomic DNA evenly across several immunoSEQ plates. Method: immunoSEQ multiplex PCR; TCRdb's copy keeps in-frame clones and lacks some. The top ten clones hold under 2% of a sample with millions of clones, 85% to 95% of them seen once. This record comes from a study of shared clonotypes between healthy human individuals. Overall study context: The donors, a couple of women and a few men, were aged 18 to 49.

Study-wide points: Despite large depth, rarefaction showed incomplete sorted-subset sequencing.

Germline CDR1 is SEHNR and CDR2 is FQNEAQ (reference sequence). The CDR3 runs 16 residues. V was cut by 2 bases and J by 3 bases, with 15 bases left in between. The sequencing input was naive CD8+ T cells from PBMCs. V is TRBV7-9 and J is TRBJ2-3; D not certain. The TCR was taken from a man aged 18 to 35 in good health. Some clones in this sample may be carry-over from other donors' samples. This chain's CDR3 is CASSLLVLGPTDTQYF. For the CDR3, the DNA is TGTGCCAGCAGCTTATTGGTTCTAGGGCCAACAGATACGCAGTATTTT.